This T cell receptor (beta chain) was observed in a study of molecular identifiers for immune sequencing clone quantification. Findings and limits, study-wide: Should identical TCR molecules share a barcode, the sizes of highly expanded clones could be underestimated. Whereas naive cells kept under 1% of molecules in clones above 20 RNA copies, such clones held over 97% in effectors.

Sorted cells numbering about 20,000 to 1,000,000, with 10%, 30% or 50% RNA, yielded the naive CD8 libraries. In this sample, this clonotype turned up many times. Its matching antigen is unknown. Library preparation followed earlier protocols using designated TCR primers. TCRdb re-called the PCR reads through MiXCR, storing one row per CDR3 protein. The table includes some 320,000 distinct CDR3 sequences, over 20% detected once. The V and J ends lost 5 bases and 7 bases respectively, with 19 bases between them. From germline, CDR1 is DFQATT and CDR2 SNEGSKA (reference sequence). The CDR3 is 14 amino acids.

The TCR sequence derives from a human donor in good health. Some libraries in this study had Jurkat cell RNA spiked in. The sequenced material came from naive CD8+ T cells from blood, with Jurkat cell RNA spiked in. Indicated subset: FACS-sorted CD8+CD4-CCR7+CD45RA+ naive T cells. The chain is built from TRBV20-1 and TRBJ2-3; TRBD1 might be the D (5 bases). The CDR3 region is CSAPDKLVWYTQYF. The CDR3 region has the DNA TGCAGTGCTCCGGACAAGCTAGTTTGGTATACGCAGTATTTT.